This T cell receptor beta chain is drawn from a study of blood T cell repertoires in COVID-19. Study at large: There were acute and convalescent COVID-19 samples, and they came from the United States, Italy and Spain. In each case, the material was cDNA or gDNA derived from T cells, B-cell-depleted T cells, or PBMCs.

The CDR3 sequence is 14 residues long. Germline CDR1 SNHLY, CDR2 FYNNEI. Trimming removed 6 bases at V and 4 bases at J, with 15 bases between. The method was immunoSEQ multiplex PCR; TCRdb's version includes in-frame clones alone and lacks a portion of them. The sample yields some 150,000 clones, about 80% seen once. Sequencing was carried out using peripheral blood. This receptor was taken from a man aged 55 to 70 with acute or convalescent COVID-19. The J gene is TRBJ2-5, the V gene TRBV2; D gene unclear. The chain's CDR3 is CASRQSWVGETQYF. DNA of the CDR3: TGTGCCAGCAGACAGAGTTGGGTAGGAGAGACCCAGTACTTC.